A single sample is the source of the 14 T cell receptor beta chains below, sequenced in a study of blood T cell repertoires in COVID-19. Some clones are missing from TCRdb's copy, which holds only in-frame ones; the method was immunoSEQ multiplex PCR. Seen here are tens of thousands of clones, 65% to 85% observed once, and the top ten hold 6.3%. The sample was peripheral blood. These receptors all stem from an older man with COVID-19, enrolled during active disease.

The CDR3 DNA sequence: TGTGCCAGCAGCGTAGGTGCGGTGGCCGGGGAGCTGTTTTTT. Translation: CASSVGAVAGELFF. The chain is built from TRBV9 and TRBJ2-2; D call uncertain. The ends were cut back, 0 bases at V and 6 bases at J, with 9 bases in the middle. The CDR3 totals 14 residues. CDR1 is SGDLS and CDR2 is YYNGEE in the germline V gene.

The rearrangement joins TRBV5-1 to TRBJ2-3; 8 nucleotides line up with TRBD2. Losses at the gene ends were 0 bases for V and 3 bases for J; bases not matched to a gene: 0. This CDR3 spans 14 amino acids. Germline V CDR1 and CDR2: SGHRS, YFSETQ. The CDR3 DNA is TGCGCCAGCAGCTTGGCGGGGGGGACAGATACGCAGTATTTT. Its translation: CASSLAGGTDTQYF.

The genes are TRBV7-8 and TRBJ2-3, with 11 bases lining up with TRBD2. Germline CDR1 SGHVS, CDR2 FQNEAQ. This CDR3 is built from 16 residues. Trimming removed 1 base from V and 0 bases from J; junction bases left unmatched: 0. The CDR3 DNA follows: TGTGCCAGCAGCTTAGGGACTAGCGGGAGCACAGATACGCAGTATTTT. This codes for CASSLGTSGSTDTQYF.

The rearrangement joins TRBV6-2 or TRBV6-3 to TRBJ2-7, with D maybe TRBD2 (5 bases). Germline assignment: CDR1 MNHEY and CDR2 SVGEGT. With 5 bases removed from V and 3 bases from J, the gap between germline ends came to 8 bases. CDR3 length: 12 residues. As DNA, the CDR3 is TGTGCCAGCAGTCGAACTAGCTACGAGCAGTACTTC. Translating it yields CASSRTSYEQYF.

The chain employs TRBV2 and TRBJ1-1, with D maybe TRBD1 (5 bases). The CDR3 has 12 amino acids. Germline V CDR1 and CDR2: SNHLY, FYNNEI. V gave up 7 bases and J gave up 5 bases, with 11 bases separating them. CDR3 nucleotides: TGTGCCAGCAAGCAGGGAAGGACTGAAGCTTTCTTT. Translation: CASKQGRTEAFF.

This clone was found once. The rearrangement joins TRBV5-5 to TRBJ2-5, with D possibly matching TRBD1 (7 bases). The CDR3 is made up of 18 amino acids. Germline lookup yields CDR1 SGHKS and CDR2 YYEKEE (reference sequence). The V end lost 4 bases, the J end lost 5 bases, and 27 bases lay between the germline ends. This CDR3 is CASSGGTVSYLERETQYF. CDR3 nucleotide sequence: TGTGCCAGCAGCGGCGGGACAGTAAGCTATTTGGAACGGGAGACCCAGTACTTC.

The chain joins TRBV7-3 to TRBJ2-3; 9 nucleotides line up with TRBD1. J lost 4 bases, V lost 4 bases, and 9 bases had no gene match. CDR1 SGHTA and CDR2 FQGTGA come from the germline V gene. CDR3 length equals 16 residues. CDR3 sequence (DNA): TGTGCCAGCAGCTCCCGGAGGACAGGGGAAGCAGATACGCAGTATTTT. Translating it yields CASSSRRTGEADTQYF.

The chain couples TRBV10-3 to TRBJ2-3; D unresolved. V lost 3 bases and J lost 0, with 7 bases in between. The CDR3 extends over 14 amino acids. Germline values: CDR1 ENHRY, CDR2 SYGVKD. In DNA, the CDR3 is TGTGCCATCAGTGAATTCCTGAGCACAGATACGCAGTATTTT. Its translation is CAISEFLSTDTQYF.

The chain's CDR3 is CATSRDYSDSPLHF. The DNA of the CDR3 is TGTGCCACCAGCAGAGATTATAGCGATTCACCCCTCCACTTT. The chain uses TRBV15 and TRBJ1-6, with D hard to call. Trimming left V 0 bases short and J 8 bases short, with 8 bases between. The CDR3 is 14 residues long. The germline V gene encodes CDR1 LNHNV and CDR2 YYDKDF (reference sequence).

This clone appeared a single time. This sequence joins TRBV6-1 and TRBJ2-1, with 14 bases aligning to TRBD2. The CDR3 is 16 amino acids. Germline loops: CDR1 MNHNS, CDR2 SASEGT. V shed 4 bases, J shed 4 bases, and the junction held 3 bases outside the gene matches. The CDR3 coding sequence is TGTGCCAGCAGTGGGACTAGCGGGGGGACATACAATGAGCAGTTCTTC. As protein: CASSGTSGGTYNEQFF.

This clone was detected a few times. This chain links TRBV11-2 with TRBJ2-7; 10 bases are a match to TRBD1. Germline loops: CDR1 SGHAT, CDR2 FQNNGV. Trimming at V came to 5 bases and at J to 3 bases, leaving 7 bases not matched to a gene. The length of the CDR3 is 15 residues. CDR3: CASSPGQGKFYEQYF. In DNA, the CDR3 is TGTGCCAGCAGCCCGGGACAGGGGAAATTCTACGAGCAGTACTTC.

J is TRBJ1-1 and V is TRBV13; D perhaps matches TRBD1 (5 bases). The germline V gene encodes CDR1 PRHDT and CDR2 FYEKMQ (reference sequence). The ends were cut back, 0 bases at V and 1 base at J, with 6 bases in the middle. The CDR3 is 14 amino acids. CDR3 coding DNA: TGTGCCAGCAGCTTAGGGCAGGGGAACACTGAAGCTTTCTTT. It translates to CASSLGQGNTEAFF.

The chain is built from TRBV5-1 and TRBJ2-2; no clear D gene. The ends were cut back, 0 bases at V and 7 bases at J, with 13 bases in the middle. Germline V gene lookup returns CDR1 SGHRS and CDR2 YFSETQ. This CDR3 is 15 amino acids long. The CDR3 DNA reads TGCGCCAGCAGCTTGGGATACAGCACCGTCGGGGAGCTGTTTTTT. Translated: CASSLGYSTVGELFF.

The chain uses TRBV11-3 and TRBJ2-2; perhaps TRBD1 as D (7 bases). Looked up from germline, CDR1 is SGHNT and CDR2 is YENEEA. The length of the CDR3 is 17 residues. V was pared by 0 bases and J by 5 bases, with 16 bases between. The CDR3 loop reads CASSLDVSAGGTGELFF. CDR3 nucleotide sequence: TGTGCCAGCAGCTTAGATGTGTCGGCAGGGGGGACCGGGGAGCTGTTTTTT.